The 10 T cell receptor beta chains presented below share a single source sample, sequenced in a study of blood T cell repertoires in COVID-19. Profiled with immunoSEQ multiplex PCR; TCRdb holds only in-frame clones, not every one. The sample lists roughly 120,000 clones; roughly 89% were seen once. The sample taken for sequencing was peripheral blood. These receptors were taken from a woman aged 45-65 years with acute or convalescent COVID-19.

This sequence joins TRBV19 and TRBJ2-1; TRBD2 is a possible D gene (5 bases). The germline V gene has CDR1 LNHDA and CDR2 SQIVND (reference sequence). V shed 5 bases and J shed 7 bases, with 18 bases lying between them. This CDR3 region has 15 residues. This CDR3 reads CASSPRSGVDNEQFF. The DNA for the CDR3 is TGTGCCAGTAGTCCCCGATCCGGGGTAGATAATGAGCAGTTCTTC.

The chain links TRBV27 to TRBJ1-5, with D unclear. Germline CDR1 and CDR2: MNHEY and SMNVEV (reference sequence). The V end was cut by 8 bases, the J end by 6 bases, with 8 bases between. The CDR3 runs to 11 residues. CDR3 sequence reads: CASRYSQPQHF. As DNA, the CDR3 is TGTGCCAGCCGATATAGTCAGCCCCAGCATTTT.

The chain combines TRBV7-2 with TRBJ2-1, with D possibly being TRBD2 (6 bases). The ends were cut back, 8 bases at V and 4 bases at J, with 15 bases in the middle. The germline V gene encodes CDR1 SGHTA and CDR2 FQGNSA. CDR3 length: 14 residues. CDR3 region: CASSPTGEYNEQFF. DNA of the CDR3: TGTGCCAGCTCCCCAACGGGAGAGTACAATGAGCAGTTCTTC.

This chain links TRBV3-1 (or the pseudogene TRBV3-2) with TRBJ2-4, with 7 positions matching TRBD2. The CDR3 spans 15 residues. J was trimmed by 8 bases and V by 0 bases; bases with no gene match: 7. The germline CDR1 and CDR2 sequences are LGHDT and YNNKEL (reference sequence). The CDR3: CASSQDIVRGDIQYF. The CDR3 DNA sequence: TGTGCCAGCAGCCAAGATATCGTACGGGGGGACATTCAGTACTTC.

V is TRBV18 and J is TRBJ2-3; the D gene is possibly TRBD2 (5 bases). Per the germline V gene, CDR1 is KGHSH and CDR2 is LQKENI. V was trimmed by 3 bases and J by 6 bases, leaving 7 bases between them. CDR3 length: 12 residues. CDR3 sequence: CASSPEGDTQYF. The CDR3 bases are TGTGCCAGCTCACCCGAGGGTGATACGCAGTATTTT.

J is TRBJ1-6 and V is TRBV5-4, with 11 bases fitting TRBD1. The germline V gene encodes CDR1 SGHNT and CDR2 YYREEE (reference sequence). Unmatched junction bases numbered 7, after V lost 4 bases and J lost 7 bases. The CDR3 extends over 16 amino acids. The CDR3 DNA is TGTGCCAGCAGCCGGAGGACAGGGGGCTCAAATTCACCCCTCCACTTT. This translates into CASSRRTGGSNSPLHF.

The rearrangement links TRBV24-1 to TRBJ2-3; tentative D call: TRBD1 (6 bases). This CDR3 contains 15 residues. V dropped 6 bases and J dropped 4 bases, with 16 bases sitting between them. The germline V gene encodes CDR1 KGHDR and CDR2 SFDVKD. CDR3 protein: CATSQSSGGPDTQYF. In DNA form, the CDR3 reads TGTGCCACCAGTCAATCGTCTGGGGGCCCAGATACGCAGTATTTT.

The chain combines TRBV19 with TRBJ1-4, with 7 bases fitting TRBD1. CDR3 length: 15 residues. CDR1 is LNHDA and CDR2 is SQIVND in the germline V gene (reference sequence). V shed 5 bases, J shed 4 bases, and the junction held 7 bases outside the gene matches. CDR3 protein: CASSSGQALNEKLFF. CDR3 coding DNA: TGTGCCAGTAGTTCCGGACAGGCTCTTAATGAAAAACTGTTTTTT.

The chain joins TRBV15 to TRBJ2-4; the match to TRBD1 covers 9 bases. This CDR3 is 18 amino acids long. The ends lost 1 base at V and 4 bases at J; junction bases unmatched: 11. Per germline, CDR1 LNHNV and CDR2 YYDKDF (reference sequence). CDR3 amino acids: CATSRVSNAGTGKNIQYF. The CDR3 bases are TGTGCCACCAGCAGAGTTTCCAATGCCGGGACAGGGAAAAACATTCAGTACTTC.

This clone was detected a few times. V gene TRBV7-9 combines with J gene TRBJ2-7; unclear D gene. Trimming cost V 1 base and J 7 bases, with 20 bases left between them. Germline CDR1 is SEHNR and CDR2 is FQNEAQ (reference sequence). This CDR3 is 16 amino acids long. CDR3 bases: TGTGCCAGCAGCTTAGAAACGAGCGTCCGCACGCGGGAGCAGTACTTC. As protein: CASSLETSVRTREQYF.